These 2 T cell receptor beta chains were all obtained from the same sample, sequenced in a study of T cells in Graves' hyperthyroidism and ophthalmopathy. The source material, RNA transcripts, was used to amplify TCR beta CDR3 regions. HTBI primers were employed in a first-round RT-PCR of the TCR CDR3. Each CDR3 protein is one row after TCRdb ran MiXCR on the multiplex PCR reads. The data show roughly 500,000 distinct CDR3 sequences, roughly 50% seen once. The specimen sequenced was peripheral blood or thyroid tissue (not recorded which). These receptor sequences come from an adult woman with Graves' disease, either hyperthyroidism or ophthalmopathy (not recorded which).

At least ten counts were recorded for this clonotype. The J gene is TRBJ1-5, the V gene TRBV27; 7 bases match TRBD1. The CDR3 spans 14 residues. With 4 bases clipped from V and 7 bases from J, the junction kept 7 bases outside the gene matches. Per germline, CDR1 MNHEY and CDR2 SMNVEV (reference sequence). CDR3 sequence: CASSSQGWGQPQHF. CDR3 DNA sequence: TGTGCCAGCAGTTCACAGGGGTGGGGACAGCCCCAGCATTTT.

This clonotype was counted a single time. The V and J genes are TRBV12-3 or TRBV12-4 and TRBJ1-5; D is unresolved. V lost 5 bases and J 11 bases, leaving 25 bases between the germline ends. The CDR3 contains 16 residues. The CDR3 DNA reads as TGTGCCAGCAGTGACCACGGCGGGAGGGCCCAAGAGACCCAGCATTTT. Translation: CASSDHGGRAQETQHF.